This T cell receptor (beta chain) was sequenced during a study of T cells expressing NK-cell markers. From its re-call of the 5' RACE reads, TCRdb lists each CDR3 protein once, without DNA. Its table records almost 450,000 distinct CDR3 sequences. Germline CDR1 is LNHNV and CDR2 is YYDKDF (reference sequence). The CDR3 has 13 residues. This clonotype was sampled from a woman aged 18 to 75 in good health. The rearrangement joins TRBV15 to TRBJ2-3. Sequenced input: blood T cells: a sorted CD56 or NKG2C T cell subset, CD4+ or CD8+ T cells, or bulk PBMC T cells (not recorded which). The CDR3 loop reads CATSTSERDTQYF.